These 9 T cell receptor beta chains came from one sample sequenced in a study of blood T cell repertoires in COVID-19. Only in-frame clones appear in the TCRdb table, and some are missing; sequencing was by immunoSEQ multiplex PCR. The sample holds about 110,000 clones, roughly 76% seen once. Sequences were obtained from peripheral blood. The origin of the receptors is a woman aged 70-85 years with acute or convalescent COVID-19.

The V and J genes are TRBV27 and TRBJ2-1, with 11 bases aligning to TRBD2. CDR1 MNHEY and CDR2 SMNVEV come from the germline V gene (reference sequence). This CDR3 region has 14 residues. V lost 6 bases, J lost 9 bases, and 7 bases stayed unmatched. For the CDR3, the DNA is TGTGCCAGCAGCCCTAGCGGGGGGCGACGTGAGCAGTTCTTC. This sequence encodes CASSPSGGRREQFF.

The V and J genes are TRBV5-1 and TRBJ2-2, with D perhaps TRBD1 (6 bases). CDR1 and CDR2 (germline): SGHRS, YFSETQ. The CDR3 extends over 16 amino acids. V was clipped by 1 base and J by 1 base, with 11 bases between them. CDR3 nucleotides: TGCGCCAGCAGCTTGTTCGGGACACTGAACACCGGGGAGCTGTTTTTT. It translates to CASSLFGTLNTGELFF.

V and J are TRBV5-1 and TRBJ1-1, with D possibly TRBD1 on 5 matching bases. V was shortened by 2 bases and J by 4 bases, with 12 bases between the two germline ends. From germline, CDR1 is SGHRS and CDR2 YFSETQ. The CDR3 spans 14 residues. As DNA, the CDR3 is TGCGCCAGCAGCTTACAGGTCACGGGCACTGAAGCTTTCTTT. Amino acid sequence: CASSLQVTGTEAFF.

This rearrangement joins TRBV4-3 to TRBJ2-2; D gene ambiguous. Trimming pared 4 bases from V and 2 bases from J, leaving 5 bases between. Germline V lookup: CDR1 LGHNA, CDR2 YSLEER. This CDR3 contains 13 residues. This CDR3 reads CASSPVNTGELFF. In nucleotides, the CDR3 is TGCGCCAGCAGCCCCGTCAACACCGGGGAGCTGTTTTTT.

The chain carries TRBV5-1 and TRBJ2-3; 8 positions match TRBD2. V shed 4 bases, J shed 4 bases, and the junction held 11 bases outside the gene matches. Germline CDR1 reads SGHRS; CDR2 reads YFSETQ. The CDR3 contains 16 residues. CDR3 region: CASSKTGLARSDTQYF. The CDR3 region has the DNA TGCGCCAGCAGCAAAACAGGACTAGCTAGATCAGATACGCAGTATTTT. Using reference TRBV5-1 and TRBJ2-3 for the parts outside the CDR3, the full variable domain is KAGVTQTPRYLIKTRGQQVTLSCSPISGHRSVSWYQQTPGQGLQFLFEYFSETQRNKGNFPGRFSGRQFSNSRSEMNVSTLELGDSALYLCASSKTGLARSDTQYFGPGTRLTVL.

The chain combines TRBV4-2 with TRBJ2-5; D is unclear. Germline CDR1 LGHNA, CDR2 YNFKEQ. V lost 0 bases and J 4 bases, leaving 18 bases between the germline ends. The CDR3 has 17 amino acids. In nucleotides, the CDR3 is TGTGCCAGCAGCCAAGATGGGCCTGTTACCCAACGAGAGACCCAGTACTTC. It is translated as CASSQDGPVTQRETQYF.

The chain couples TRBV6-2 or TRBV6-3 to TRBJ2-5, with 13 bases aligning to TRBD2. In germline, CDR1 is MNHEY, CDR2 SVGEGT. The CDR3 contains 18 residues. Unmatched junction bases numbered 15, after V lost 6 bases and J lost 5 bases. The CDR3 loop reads CASSSSTGTSGAAETQYF. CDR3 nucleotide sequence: TGTGCCAGCAGCTCCTCTACCGGGACTAGCGGGGCGGCGGAGACCCAGTACTTC.

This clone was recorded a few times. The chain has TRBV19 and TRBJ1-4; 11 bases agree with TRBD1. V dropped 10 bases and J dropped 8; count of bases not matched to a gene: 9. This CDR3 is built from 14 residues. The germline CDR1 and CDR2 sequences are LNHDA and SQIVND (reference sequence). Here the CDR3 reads CATSGQGAREKLFF. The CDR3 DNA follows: TGTGCCACTTCAGGACAGGGGGCCCGAGAAAAACTGTTTTTT.

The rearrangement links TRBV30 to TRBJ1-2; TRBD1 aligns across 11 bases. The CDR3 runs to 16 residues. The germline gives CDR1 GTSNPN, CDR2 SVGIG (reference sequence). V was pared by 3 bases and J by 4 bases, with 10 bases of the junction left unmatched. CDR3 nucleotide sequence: TGTGCCTGGAGAGACTTAAAGGGACAGGGGGTCTATGGCTACACCTTC. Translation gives CAWRDLKGQGVYGYTF.